Listed here are 2 T cell receptor beta chains from one sample, sequenced in a study of post-analysis software for immune sequencing data. The study, taken as a whole, reports: Roughly five TRBV segments appeared more often in patients than in controls, and TRBV5-6, TRBV5-1 and TRBV20-1 were among these.

These receptors have no known antigen. Unique molecular identifiers were carried by the TCR beta cDNA libraries. Using its own MiXCR run on the PCR reads, TCRdb lists one record per CDR3 protein. The sample lists some 500,000 distinct CDR3 sequences, 45% occurring once. Sequenced material: blood. Every receptor here comes from a girl aged 5 to 17 with multiple sclerosis.

The V call is TRBV28, the J call TRBJ1-5; 8 bases are a match to TRBD1. The CDR3 consists of 15 residues. J gave up 1 base and V 3 bases, and 2 bases lay outside the gene matches. Germline V gene sequence: CDR1 MDHEN, CDR2 SYDVKM. The DNA of the CDR3 is TGTGCCAGCAGTTTCCAGGGGGCAAGCAATCAGCCCCAGCATTTT. Its translation: CASSFQGASNQPQHF.

Comments on this clonotype: A read error may produce the germline difference seen at one junction end. The chain has TRBV24-1 and TRBJ1-2, with unresolved D. Germline V gives CDR1 KGHDR, CDR2 SFDVKD. This CDR3 contains 13 residues. As DNA, the CDR3 is TGTGCCACCAGTGATTTGGAGGCCTATGGCAACACCTTC. It specifies CATSDLEAYGNTF.